This T cell receptor (beta chain) originates from a study of identical twins (dated by TCRdb to between 2015 and 2016). About the study as a whole: TCR alpha and beta repertoires from monozygotic twins, unrelated adults of various ages and cord blood were deep-sequenced to test whether fetal clonotypes persist. To rule out contamination, replicate twin experiments were performed at different times with different library preparation protocols. What the study reported, not specific to this receptor: Because the same donors could not be followed over many years, the conclusions depended on cross-sectional statistical analysis. Excess twin sharing in beta out-of-frame sequences was weaker because fewer shared sequences lowered the signal-to-noise ratio. Recombination models systematically underestimated out-of-frame TCR alpha sharing in monozygotic twins but agreed with sharing between unrelated individuals. Out-of-frame TCR alpha sequences shared between twins showed an excess of low generation-probability sequences compared with coincidental sharing between unrelated individuals. Zero-insertion analyses could be partly confounded by invariant T cells such as MAIT and iNKT, though diverse VJ usage argued against such confounding for most clonotypes. Abundant cord blood beta clonotypes had fewer insertions, young adult naive repertoires showed a similar but weaker trend, and memory repertoires showed no such trend.

There are 12 amino acids in the CDR3, from cysteine to phenylalanine inclusive. Only the CDR3 region is kept as DNA, spanning 36 bases read in frame from base 1. From the germline V gene (reference sequence), CDR1 is LNHDA and CDR2 is SQIVND. V is shortened by 9 bases, J by 3 bases, and the region joining them spans 11 bases. All donors were healthy Caucasians. The twin cohort consisted of three pairs of female monozygotic twins, all aged about 18 to 29 years. Using Miltenyi CD45RO+ enrichment and human naive T-cell isolation kits, memory (CD45RO+) and naive T cells were isolated from PBMC. Libraries came from 5' RACE. The sequencing machine was an Illumina HiSeq 2000. Template switching introduced a universal primer binding site; the final cDNA contained a unique molecular identifier, enabling accurate counting of TCR cDNA molecules. Specific primers in the conserved constant-segment region were used to synthesize first-strand cDNA for TCR alpha and beta chains. Each cDNA library was double barcoded, with a SMART-Mk sample barcode plus Illumina barcodes, to control for contamination. TruSeq adapter sequences, together with Illumina sample barcodes, were added in two successive PCR steps. TCR alpha and beta cDNA libraries were sequenced on the Illumina HiSeq platform with custom primers. Under the source paper's analysis protocol: MiGEC was used to process raw reads and extract unique molecular identifiers, and MiXCR was used to find CDR3 positions. Recombination models were inferred per individual with the repgenHMM and IGoR tools using an EM algorithm. The tcR package in R was used for shared clonotype analysis, with sharing normalized by the product of cloneset sizes. Out-of-frame nonproductive sequences were analyzed to study raw recombination free of thymic and clonal selection effects. In TCRdb, the public reads were trimmed at Q25 with fastp and aligned with MiXCR, with productive beta chains retained. Merged by CDR3 protein, the rows form single entries marked with the most common genes and DNA. TCRdb assigned the V and J calls; the authors' analysis was not used. In this sample the table shows about 260,000 distinct CDR3 sequences, around 7% of which occur a single time. Around 3.4% of the sample lies in the top ten.

Details on this clonotype: The specificity of this receptor is unknown. There are no base qualities to consult, and no much larger clone falls within one base.

A further study also used this sample, focusing on yellow fever vaccine responses in identical twins. That second publication adds: According to the authors, the vaccine-induced T cell response in identical twins seemed to be partly convergent and partly specific to each individual. In identical twins, the study followed T cell clones that responded to the vaccine with precision.

The sequence is built from TRBV19 and TRBJ1-2; tentative D gene TRBD1, with 6 bases matching. The sequence was obtained from a woman between 18 and 29 years old in good health. The specimen was memory (CD45RO+) T cells sorted from blood. In light of the paper, this sample's cell subset or site label describes: CD45RO+ enriched T cells. CDR3 sequence: CASHRVDYGYTF. Read as DNA, the sequence is TGTGCCAGCCACAGGGTTGACTATGGCTACACCTTC.